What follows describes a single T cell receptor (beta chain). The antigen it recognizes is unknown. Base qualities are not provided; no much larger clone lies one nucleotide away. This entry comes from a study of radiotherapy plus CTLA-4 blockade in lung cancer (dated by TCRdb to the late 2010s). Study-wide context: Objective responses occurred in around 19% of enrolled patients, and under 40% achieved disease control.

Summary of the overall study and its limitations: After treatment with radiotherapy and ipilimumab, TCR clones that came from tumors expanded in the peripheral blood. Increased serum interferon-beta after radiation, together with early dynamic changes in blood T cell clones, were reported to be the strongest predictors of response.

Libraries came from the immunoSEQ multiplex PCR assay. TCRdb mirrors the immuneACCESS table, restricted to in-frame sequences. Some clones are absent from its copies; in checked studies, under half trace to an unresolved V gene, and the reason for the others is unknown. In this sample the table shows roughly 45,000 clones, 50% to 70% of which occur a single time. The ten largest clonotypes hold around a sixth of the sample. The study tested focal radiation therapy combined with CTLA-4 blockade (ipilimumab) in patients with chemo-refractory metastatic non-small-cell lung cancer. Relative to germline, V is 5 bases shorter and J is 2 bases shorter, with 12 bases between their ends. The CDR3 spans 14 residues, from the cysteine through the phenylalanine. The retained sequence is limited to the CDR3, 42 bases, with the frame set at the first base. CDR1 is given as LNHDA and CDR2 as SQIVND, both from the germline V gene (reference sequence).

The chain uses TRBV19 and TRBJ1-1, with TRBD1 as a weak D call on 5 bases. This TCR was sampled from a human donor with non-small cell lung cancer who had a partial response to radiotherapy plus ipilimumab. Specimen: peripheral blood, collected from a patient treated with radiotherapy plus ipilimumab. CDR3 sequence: CASSRGQPNTEAFF. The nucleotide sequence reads TGTGCCAGTAGTCGTGGACAACCCAACACTGAAGCTTTCTTT.